What follows describes a single TCR beta chain. The CDR3 is cut off 3 residues early in the read; its end comes from the germline J gene. Related graft donors supplied nonmyeloablative bone marrow transplants, and mixed chimerism was transient. CD4+CD25+CD127- Tregs, CD4+CD25- non-Tregs, CD4 and CD8 cells were sorted. Trimming took 7 bases from V and 2 from J, leaving 11 bases between them. The germline V gene has CDR1 SNHLY and CDR2 FYNNEI. This CDR3 comprises 13 residues. This sample is part of a study of Tregs in tolerant kidney transplant recipients. The table came from immunoSEQ multiplex PCR; TCRdb's copy has only in-frame clones and leaves some out. This sample's table has 30,000 to 40,000 clones.

This chain uses TRBV2 with TRBJ2-5; a possible D gene is TRBD1 (6 bases). The sample here was CD4+ T cells from blood (PBMCs), taken 24 months after the transplant. The source is a human patient who received a combined kidney and bone marrow transplant. Some T cells may be transferred from the graft donor. The CDR3 bases that were read are TGTGCCAGCACCCGGACAGAGCAAGAGACC. Translated, it gives CASTRTEQET. The entire CDR3 reads CASTRTEQETQYF.